The 21 T cell receptor beta chains below all came from one sample that was sequenced in a study of cytomegalovirus exposure and HLA in healthy donors. In the PCR, 60 Vbeta and 13 Jbeta primers were used. Profiling relied on immunoSEQ multiplex PCR, and the TCRdb table lists in-frame clones only, not all of them. Seen here are 100,000 to 150,000 clones, about 79% observed once, and the top ten hold 1.9%. Sequencing used PBMCs. The receptors stem from a middle-aged man in good health and CMV-seronegative.

This clone came up once. The chain links TRBV6-5 to TRBJ1-2, with TRBD1 identical over 10 bases. The germline CDR1 and CDR2 sequences are MNHEY and SVGAGI. V gave up 6 bases and J gave up 7 bases; unmatched junction bases: 5. This CDR3 is 13 amino acids long. As DNA, the CDR3 is TGTGCCAGCAGCAGACAGGGGGCCACTGGCTACACCTTC. This sequence encodes CASSRQGATGYTF.

Comments on this clone: A read error may account for a junction end that differs from germline. V usage is TRBV30 and J usage is TRBJ2-7, with TRBD1 identical over 7 bases. The germline CDR1 and CDR2 sequences are GTSNPN and SVGIG (reference sequence). The length of the CDR3 is 14 residues. The CDR3 nucleotides read TGTGCCTTGAGTAAAGAGGGGGCGGCATACGAGCAGTACTTC. Its translation is CALSKEGAAYEQYF.

The V call is TRBV18, the J call TRBJ1-3, with D possibly TRBD1 on 5 matching bases. This CDR3 comprises 13 residues. With 3 bases removed from V and 5 bases from J, the gap between germline ends came to 8 bases. Per the germline V gene, CDR1 is KGHSH and CDR2 is LQKENI. As DNA, the CDR3 is TGTGCCAGCTCACCCGACAGAAGAAACACCATATATTTT. Translating it yields CASSPDRRNTIYF.

The V and J genes are TRBV19 and TRBJ2-3, with D perhaps TRBD2 (5 bases). CDR1 LNHDA and CDR2 SQIVND come from the germline V gene (reference sequence). The CDR3 length is 14 residues. V dropped 3 bases and J dropped 1 base, with 8 bases sitting between them. CDR3 protein: CASSISRGTDTQYF. As DNA, the CDR3 is TGTGCCAGTAGTATTTCGAGGGGCACAGATACGCAGTATTTT.

This clone has just a few counts. This chain joins TRBV2 and TRBJ2-3; 7 bases match TRBD1. The CDR3 contains 14 residues. Germline V gene data show CDR1 as SNHLY and CDR2 as FYNNEI. V lost 6 bases and J lost 3; bases outside the gene matches: 6. The CDR3, as DNA: TGTGCCAGCAGCCCGGGACAGCTTACAGATACGCAGTATTTT. Its translation is CASSPGQLTDTQYF. The variable domain in full, with the rest retrieved from reference TRBV2 and TRBJ2-3, is EPEVTQTPSHQVTQMGQEVILRCVPISNHLYFYWYRQILGQKVEFLVSFYNNEISEKSEIFDDQFSVERPDGSNFTLKIRSTKLEDSAMYFCASSPGQLTDTQYFGPGTRLTVL.

As for this clone: One junction end does not reproduce the germline sequence, and a read error may be involved. The rearrangement joins TRBV9 to TRBJ2-1; D perhaps matches TRBD2 (5 bases). The length of the CDR3 is 13 residues. Looked up from germline, CDR1 is SGDLS and CDR2 is YYNGEE. The CDR3 loop is CASRPNGELRLVF. CDR3 DNA sequence: TGTGCCAGCAGGCCGAATGGGGAGTTACGACTCGTCTTC.

CDR3 region: CASSLNTGGSREKLFF. For the CDR3, the DNA is TGTGCCAGCAGCTTAAACACAGGGGGCTCGAGGGAAAAACTGTTTTTT. The rearrangement joins TRBV5-4 to TRBJ1-4; TRBD1 aligns across 9 bases. This CDR3 spans 16 amino acids. The V segment lost 2 bases and the J segment 8 bases; nucleotides outside the gene matches: 10. Per germline, CDR1 SGHNT and CDR2 YYREEE (reference sequence).

This chain uses TRBV5-1 with TRBJ1-3; D is ambiguous. Trimming took off 4 bases at V and 0 bases at J, with 8 bases between the two ends. Germline V lookup: CDR1 SGHRS, CDR2 YFSETQ. This CDR3 spans 14 amino acids. The CDR3 sequence is CASSAADSGNTIYF. The CDR3 DNA sequence: TGCGCCAGCAGCGCGGCTGACTCTGGAAACACCATATATTTT.

The table lists this clone with a few counts. V usage is TRBV6-1 and J usage is TRBJ1-2; D remains ambiguous. Looked up from germline, CDR1 is MNHNS and CDR2 is SASEGT. The CDR3 extends over 15 amino acids. V lost 2 bases, J lost 4 bases, and 14 bases lay in between. The CDR3 reads CASSETTYGGYGYTF. In DNA, the CDR3 is TGTGCCAGCAGTGAAACGACCTACGGCGGCTATGGCTACACCTTC.

This clone was seen a handful of times. The chain is built from TRBV19 and TRBJ2-7; D is unresolved. CDR3 length: 15 residues. Per germline, CDR1 LNHDA and CDR2 SQIVND (reference sequence). V lost 1 base and J lost 0, with 10 bases in between. CDR3 DNA sequence: TGTGCCAGTAGTATAGGGCCAGGTTACTCCTACGAGCAGTACTTC. Its translation: CASSIGPGYSYEQYF.

The chain recombines TRBV6-1 with TRBJ2-7; no clear D. Trimming removed 4 bases at V and 4 bases at J, with 11 bases between. The CDR3 is 13 amino acids. CDR1 is MNHNS, CDR2 SASEGT, per germline. The CDR3 bases are TGTGCCAGCAGTGCCTACATCAGGTACGAGCAGTACGTC. It yields the protein CASSAYIRYEQYV.

The rearrangement joins TRBV6-1 to TRBJ2-5; the D gene is possibly TRBD1 (6 bases). The ends were cut back, 5 bases at V and 2 bases at J, with 12 bases in the middle. The CDR3 length is 14 residues. Germline CDR1 reads MNHNS; CDR2 reads SASEGT. The CDR3 spells CASSSIDRQETQYF. CDR3 DNA sequence: TGTGCCAGCAGTTCTATTGACAGGCAAGAGACCCAGTACTTC.

With regard to this clone: The same CDR3 arises from other DNA sequences in this sample as well. This chain links TRBV7-8 with TRBJ1-5; D unresolved. V was pared by 1 base and J by 7 bases, with 8 bases between. Germline V CDR1 and CDR2: SGHVS, FQNEAQ. The CDR3 has 13 amino acids. The CDR3 sequence is CASSLGGTQPQHF. The CDR3 DNA sequence: TGTGCCAGCAGCTTAGGAGGTACCCAGCCCCAGCATTTT.

V usage is TRBV13 and J usage is TRBJ2-1; perhaps TRBD1 as D (6 bases). The V and J ends lost 5 bases and 7 bases respectively, with 12 bases between them. Per germline, CDR1 PRHDT and CDR2 FYEKMQ (reference sequence). CDR3 size: 13 residues. The CDR3 sequence is CASSGGARNEQFF. As DNA, the CDR3 is TGTGCCAGCAGCGGGGGCGCAAGAAATGAGCAGTTCTTC.

The rearrangement links TRBV5-4 to TRBJ1-2; 9 bases are a match to TRBD1. Looked up from germline, CDR1 is SGHNT and CDR2 is YYREEE (reference sequence). The CDR3 is made up of 17 amino acids. J lost 6 bases, V lost 1 base, and 13 bases had no gene match. In nucleotides, the CDR3 is TGTGCCAGCAGCTTGAGCTCCTTCGGCAGGGACAGGGATGGCTACACCTTC. This codes for CASSLSSFGRDRDGYTF.

This clone was observed a few times. The rearrangement joins TRBV5-4 to TRBJ2-3; 12 bases match TRBD2. The germline gives CDR1 SGHNT, CDR2 YYREEE (reference sequence). The trim removed 5 bases at V and 2 bases at J, leaving 12 bases unmatched. CDR3 size: 18 residues. CDR3 in DNA: TGTGCCAGCAGAAAGCGACTAGCGGGGGAGTCCTACACAGATACGCAGTATTTT. Its translation is CASRKRLAGESYTDTQYF.

This clone was found once. The chain joins TRBV5-1 to TRBJ2-5; 11 nucleotides agree with TRBD1. J was trimmed by 1 base and V by 4 bases; bases with no gene match: 9. The V gene's germline CDR1 is SGHRS and CDR2 YFSETQ. The CDR3 contains 17 residues. CDR3 sequence reads: CASSMRPGTGGQETQYF. The CDR3 region has the DNA TGCGCCAGCAGCATGAGACCCGGGACAGGGGGCCAAGAGACCCAGTACTTC.

The CDR3 DNA reads TGTGCCAGCAGTTTCGGGACACCTAACACAGATACGCAGTATTTT. Its translation is CASSFGTPNTDTQYF. The chain employs TRBV5-4 and TRBJ2-3, with TRBD1 as a possible D gene (6 bases). V was clipped by 5 bases and J by 2 bases, with 15 bases between them. This CDR3 spans 15 amino acids. Germline CDR1 reads SGHNT; CDR2 reads YYREEE (reference sequence).

V gene TRBV5-5 combines with J gene TRBJ1-1, with 8 bases fitting TRBD1. Germline V gives CDR1 SGHKS, CDR2 YYEKEE (reference sequence). This CDR3 spans 15 amino acids. With V trimmed by 2 bases and J by 0 bases, 3 bases remained unmatched. In DNA, the CDR3 is TGTGCCAGCAGCTTCGAGACAGGGGTGAACACTGAAGCTTTCTTT. Its protein product is CASSFETGVNTEAFF. The entire variable domain, with the rest obtained from reference TRBV5-5 and TRBJ1-1, is as follows: DAGVTQSPTHLIKTRGQQVTLRCSPISGHKSVSWYQQVLGQGPQFIFQYYEKEERGRGNFPDRFSARQFPNYSSELNVNALLLGDSALYLCASSFETGVNTEAFFGQGTRLTVV.

V gene TRBV5-1 combines with J gene TRBJ1-6; D is ambiguous. The CDR3 runs to 14 residues. Deletions cut 1 base from V and 7 bases from J, with 9 bases between. CDR1 is SGHRS, CDR2 YFSETQ, per germline. The CDR3 protein is CASSLSDFNSPLHF. The CDR3 DNA is TGCGCCAGCAGCTTGTCAGACTTCAATTCACCCCTCCACTTT.

The chain carries TRBV10-3 and TRBJ2-3; a possible D gene is TRBD2 (5 bases). Germline V CDR1 and CDR2: ENHRY, SYGVKD. There are 14 residues in the CDR3. V gave up 10 bases and J gave up 1 base, with 15 bases separating them. CDR3 protein: CATAGRSGTDTQYF. The CDR3 DNA follows: TGTGCCACCGCGGGCAGGTCGGGCACAGATACGCAGTATTTT.